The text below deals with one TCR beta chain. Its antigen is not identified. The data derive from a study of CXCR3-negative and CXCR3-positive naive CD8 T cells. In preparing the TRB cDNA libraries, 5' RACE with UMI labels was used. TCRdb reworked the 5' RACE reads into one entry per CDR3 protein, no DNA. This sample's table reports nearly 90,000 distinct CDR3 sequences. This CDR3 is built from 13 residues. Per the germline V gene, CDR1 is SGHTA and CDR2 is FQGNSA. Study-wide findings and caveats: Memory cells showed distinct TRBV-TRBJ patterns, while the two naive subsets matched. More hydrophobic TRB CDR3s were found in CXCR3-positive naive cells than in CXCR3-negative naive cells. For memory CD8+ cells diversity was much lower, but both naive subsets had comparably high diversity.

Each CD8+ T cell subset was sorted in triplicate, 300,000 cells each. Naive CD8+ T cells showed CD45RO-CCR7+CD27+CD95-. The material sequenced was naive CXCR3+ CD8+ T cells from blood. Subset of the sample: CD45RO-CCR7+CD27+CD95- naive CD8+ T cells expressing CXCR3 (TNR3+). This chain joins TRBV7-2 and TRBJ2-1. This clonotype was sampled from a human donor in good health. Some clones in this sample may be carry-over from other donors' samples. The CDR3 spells CASSATTGHEQFF.